Following are 3 T cell receptor beta chains from one sample sequenced in a study of T cell changes during pregnancy in multiple sclerosis. Data came from immunoSEQ multiplex PCR; TCRdb stores just in-frame clones and leaves some out. The table has some 31,000 clones, around nine tenths seen once. Sequenced material: CD8+ T cells from peripheral blood mononuclear cells, taken before pregnancy. The origin of the receptors is a female donor with multiple sclerosis, enrolled in a pregnancy study.

The chain couples TRBV7-9 to TRBJ2-5; 13 nucleotides line up with TRBD2. Germline values: CDR1 SEHNR, CDR2 FQNEAQ (reference sequence). This CDR3 region has 15 residues. J lost 3 bases, V lost 9 bases, and 7 bases had no gene match. The DNA of the CDR3 is TGTGCCAGTTCGTCCGGGACTAGCGGGGAAGAGACCCAGTACTTC. This codes for CASSSGTSGEETQYF.

This chain links TRBV16 with TRBJ2-1; TRBD2 agrees at 12 bases. The junction had 18 bases not matched to a gene; V was cut back by 10 bases and J by 8 bases. The CDR3 is 17 residues long. The germline V gene encodes CDR1 KGHSY and CDR2 FQNENV. In nucleotides, the CDR3 is TGTGCCACCAACAATTTCGAGACTAGCGGGGGAATCTATGAGCAGTTCTTC. It encodes CATNNFETSGGIYEQFF.

The chain couples TRBV6-6 to TRBJ2-7, with a weak D call TRBD1 (5 bases). The germline gives CDR1 MNHNY, CDR2 SVGAGI (reference sequence). This CDR3 is built from 15 residues. V shed 0 bases and J shed 1 base, with 10 bases lying between them. CDR3 amino acids: CASSYSADSSYEQYF. CDR3 DNA sequence: TGTGCCAGCAGTTACTCGGCCGACAGTTCCTACGAGCAGTACTTC.